The TCR beta chain described here comes from a study of CD8 T cells in Susac syndrome. Findings and limits, study-wide: The study admitted that it had a relatively small number of individuals in its TCR sequencing and HLA analysis.

An input of about 0.45 to 1 ug of RNA was subjected to reverse transcription using random hexamers. TCRdb used MiXCR to reprocess the immunoSEQ multiplex PCR reads, holding one entry per CDR3 protein. The sample has about 190,000 distinct CDR3 sequences; 90% to 95% are singletons. CD8+ and CD4+ T cells taken from blood had their TCR beta sequenced. The controls, all healthy donors, were matched for age and sex. The CDR3 is 16 residues long. V lost 4 bases and J lost 4; bases outside the gene matches: 10. Per germline, CDR1 SQVTM and CDR2 ANQGSEA. As regards this clonotype: The antigen is undetermined.

Material: CD4+ T cells from PBMCs. The TCR originated in a human donor in good health. The J gene is TRBJ2-3, the V gene TRBV29-1; 11 positions match TRBD2. The CDR3 loop is CSVGEASGRRADTQYF. CDR3 DNA: TGCAGCGTTGGAGAGGCTAGCGGGAGGCGGGCAGATACGCAGTATTTT.